These T cell receptor beta chains were read from a single sample in a study of human T cells and chemical hapten exposure. TCRdb re-derived calls from the RACE reads in MiXCR, one entry per CDR3 protein. This repertoire shows 300,000 to 450,000 distinct CDR3 sequences, 5.5% found once; its top ten account for around 8%. The input for sequencing was whole blood, taken in connection with sensitization to the hapten diphenylcyclopropenone (DPC). The receptor set was obtained from a woman aged 18-35 years with alopecia areata. Some clones in this sample may be carry-over from other donors' samples. The CDR3 runs from the conserved cysteine through the conserved F or W. Each record gives: CDR3 length, V gene, D gene, J gene, clone size, CDR3 protein, CDR3 DNA. The D gene is left open where the match is weak. Not every row has a clone size; where given, it reads once, few, many or a size class.

13,TRBV28,-,TRBJ2-5,few,CASPPRLQETQYF,TGTGCCAGCCCCCCCCGGTTACAAGAGACCCAGTACTTC
16,TRBV25-1,-,TRBJ1-4,many,CASSYGPGGAREKLFF,TGTGCCAGCAGTTATGGCCCTGGGGGGGCTCGAGAAAAACTGTTTTTT
14,TRBV6-4,-,TRBJ1-1,many,CASRAGHEDTEAFF,TGTGCCAGCAGAGCGGGACATGAAGACACTGAAGCTTTCTTT
13,TRBV4-2,-,TRBJ2-5,-,CASSQAEPGTQYF,TGTGCCAGCAGCCAAGCAGAACCGGGGACCCAGTACTTC
13,TRBV6-5,TRBD1,TRBJ2-7,many,CASFRTGESEQYF,TGTGCCAGCTTTAGGACAGGGGAGAGCGAGCAGTACTTC
13,TRBV20-1,-,TRBJ1-6,few,CSARSSLNSPLHF,TGCAGTGCTAGATCTAGCTTAAATTCACCCCTCCACTTT
15,TRBV29-1,-,TRBJ1-2,many,CSVETRTGFNYGYTF,TGCAGCGTTGAAACGAGAACAGGGTTTAACTATGGCTACACCTTC
15,TRBV14,-,TRBJ2-1,-,CASSHGQLLNNEQFF,TGTGCCAGCAGCCATGGACAGCTACTTAACAATGAGCAGTTCTTC
16,TRBV28,TRBD1,TRBJ1-4,-,CASSALSQDRGGKLFF,TGTGCCAGCAGTGCCCTTTCCCAGGACAGGGGAGGAAAACTGTTTTTT
14,TRBV5-6,-,TRBJ1-6,many,CASSRRVDNSPLHF,TGTGCCAGCAGCCGCAGGGTGGATAATTCACCCCTCCACTTT
14,TRBV5-1,-,TRBJ1-2,many,CASSLDGANYGYTF,TGCGCCAGCAGCTTGGATGGGGCGAACTATGGCTACACCTTC
17,TRBV4-2,TRBD2,TRBJ2-5,-,CASSLWTSGGYQETQYF,TGTGCCAGCAGCCTATGGACTAGCGGGGGGTACCAAGAGACCCAGTACTTC